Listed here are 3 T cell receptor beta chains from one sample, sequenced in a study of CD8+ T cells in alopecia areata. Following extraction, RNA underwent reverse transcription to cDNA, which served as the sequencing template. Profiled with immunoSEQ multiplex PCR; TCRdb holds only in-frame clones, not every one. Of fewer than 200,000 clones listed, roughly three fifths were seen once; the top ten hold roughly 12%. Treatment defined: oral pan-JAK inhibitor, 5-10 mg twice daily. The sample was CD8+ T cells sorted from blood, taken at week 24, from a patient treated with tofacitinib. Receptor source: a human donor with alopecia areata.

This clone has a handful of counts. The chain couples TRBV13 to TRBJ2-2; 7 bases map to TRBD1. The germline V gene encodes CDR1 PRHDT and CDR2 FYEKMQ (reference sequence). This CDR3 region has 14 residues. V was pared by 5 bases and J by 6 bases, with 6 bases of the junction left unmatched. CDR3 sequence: CASSPDRDPGELFF. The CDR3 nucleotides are TGTGCCAGCAGCCCAGACAGGGACCCCGGGGAGCTGTTTTTT.

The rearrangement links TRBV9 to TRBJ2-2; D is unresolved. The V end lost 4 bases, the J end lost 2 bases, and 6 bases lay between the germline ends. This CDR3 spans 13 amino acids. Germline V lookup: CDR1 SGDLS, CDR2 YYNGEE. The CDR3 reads CASSPQNTGELFF. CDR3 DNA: TGTGCCAGCAGCCCACAAAACACCGGGGAGCTGTTTTTT.

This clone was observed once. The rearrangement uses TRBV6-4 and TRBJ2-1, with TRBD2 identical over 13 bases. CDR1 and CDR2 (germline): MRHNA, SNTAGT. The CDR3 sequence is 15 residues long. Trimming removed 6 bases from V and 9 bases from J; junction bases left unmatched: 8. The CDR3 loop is CASSAGLAGRGEQFF. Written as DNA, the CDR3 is TGTGCCAGCAGCGCGGGACTAGCGGGACGGGGTGAGCAGTTCTTC.